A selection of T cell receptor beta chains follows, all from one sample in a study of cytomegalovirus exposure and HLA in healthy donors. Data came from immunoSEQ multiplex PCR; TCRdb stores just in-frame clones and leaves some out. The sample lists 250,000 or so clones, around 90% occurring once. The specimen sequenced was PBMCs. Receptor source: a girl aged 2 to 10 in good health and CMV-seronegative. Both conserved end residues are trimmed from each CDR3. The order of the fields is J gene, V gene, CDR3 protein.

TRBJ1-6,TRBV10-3,AISAGQTGSPLH
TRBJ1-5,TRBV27,ASSLSRSDQPQH
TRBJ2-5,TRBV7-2,ASSPGRGQETQY
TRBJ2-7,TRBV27,ASSLMPPTSGRNYEQY
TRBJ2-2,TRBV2,ASNRQGVAGELF
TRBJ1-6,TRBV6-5,ASSYQTRSGQTLH
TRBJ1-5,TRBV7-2,ASSIIRDQPQH
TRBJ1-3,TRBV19,ASHSLRGLSGAIQSSGNTIY
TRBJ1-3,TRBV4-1,ASSQDPGAAGNTIY
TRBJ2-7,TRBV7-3,ASSPQGQGPFEQY
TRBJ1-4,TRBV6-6,ASRKPGGGTNEKLF
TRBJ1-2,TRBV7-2,AGSTGTGNYGYT
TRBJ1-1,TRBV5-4,ASSLRDTEAF
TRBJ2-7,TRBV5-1,ASRFSGTGYEQY
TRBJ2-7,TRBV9,ASSVRGGHEQY
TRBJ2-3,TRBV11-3,ASSFRVSDTQY
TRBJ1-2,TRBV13,ASRSQGEGYT
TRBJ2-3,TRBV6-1,ASSEVAGGLDTQY
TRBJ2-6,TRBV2,ASSDGLAGANVLT
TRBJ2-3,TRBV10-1,ASSEESVGDTQY
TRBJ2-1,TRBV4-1,ASSQDPDNEQF
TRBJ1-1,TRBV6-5,ATRDRGLQEAF
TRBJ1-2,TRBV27,ASSFGTGVGYT
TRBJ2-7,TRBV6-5,ASSKTGVPSEQY
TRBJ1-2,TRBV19,ASSIGAANYGYT
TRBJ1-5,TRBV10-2,ASSEQEGNQPQH
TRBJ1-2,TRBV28,ASSTKLYGYT
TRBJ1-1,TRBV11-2,ASSPRTGKNTEAF
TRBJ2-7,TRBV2,ASRSGAGVLDEQY
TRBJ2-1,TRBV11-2,ASSLSSGSGYNEQF
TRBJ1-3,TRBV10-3,AIRGAAAGNTIY
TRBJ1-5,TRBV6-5,ASGGEGYQPQH
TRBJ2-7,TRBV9,ASSASNSGGASEQY
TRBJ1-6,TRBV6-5,ASAGQGDSPLH
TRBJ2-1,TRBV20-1,SATRLSGPI
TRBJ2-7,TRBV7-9,ASSTEVYEQY
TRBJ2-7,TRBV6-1,ASTAGTSVYYEQY
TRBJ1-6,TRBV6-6,ASSYRQINSPLH
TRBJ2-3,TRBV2,ASRRTSGRTDTQY
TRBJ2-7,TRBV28,ASSLPPGSHAYEQY
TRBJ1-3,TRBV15,ATSVDRSAGNTIY
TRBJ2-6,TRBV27,ASSLARSWANVLT
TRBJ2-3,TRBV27,ASSLIPSGGADTQY
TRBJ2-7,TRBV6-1,ASYSLQQGIYEQY
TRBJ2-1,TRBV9,ASSVSGGLAGGLDEQF
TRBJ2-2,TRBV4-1,ASSPRGPNTGELF
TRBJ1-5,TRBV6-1,ASSKNRGEPQH
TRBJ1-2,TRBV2,ASATGLYGYT